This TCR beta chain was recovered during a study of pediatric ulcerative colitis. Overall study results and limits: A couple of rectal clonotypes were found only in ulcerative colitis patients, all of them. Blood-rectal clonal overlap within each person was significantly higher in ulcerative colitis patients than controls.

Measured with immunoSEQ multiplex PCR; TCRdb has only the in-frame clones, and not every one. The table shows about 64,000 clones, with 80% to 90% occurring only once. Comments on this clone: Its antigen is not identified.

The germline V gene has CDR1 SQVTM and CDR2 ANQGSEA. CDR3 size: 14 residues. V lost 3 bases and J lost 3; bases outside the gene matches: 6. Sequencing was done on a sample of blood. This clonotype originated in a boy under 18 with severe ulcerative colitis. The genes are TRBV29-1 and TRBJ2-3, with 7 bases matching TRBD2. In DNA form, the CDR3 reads TGCAGCGTTGATGGGCCAGCGGGGACAGATACGCAGTATTTT. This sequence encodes CSVDGPAGTDTQYF.